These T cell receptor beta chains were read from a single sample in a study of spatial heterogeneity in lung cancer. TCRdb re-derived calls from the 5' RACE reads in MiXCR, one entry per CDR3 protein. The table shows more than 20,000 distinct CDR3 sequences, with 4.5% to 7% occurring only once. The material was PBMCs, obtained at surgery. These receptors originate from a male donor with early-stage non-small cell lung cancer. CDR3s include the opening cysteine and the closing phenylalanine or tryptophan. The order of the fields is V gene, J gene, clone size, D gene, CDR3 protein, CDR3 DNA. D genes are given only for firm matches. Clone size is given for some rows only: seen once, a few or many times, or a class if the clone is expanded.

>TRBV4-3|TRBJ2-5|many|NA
CASSHYPGRLGETQYF
TGCGCCAGCAGCCACTATCCGGGACGCCTGGGAGAGACCCAGTACTTC
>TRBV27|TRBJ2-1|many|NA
CASSSRGGGAEQFF
TGTGCCAGCAGTTCCCGGGGAGGGGGGGCTGAGCAGTTCTTC
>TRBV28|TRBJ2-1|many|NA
CASSPGSSYNEQFF
TGTGCCAGCAGCCCCGGATCCTCCTACAATGAGCAGTTCTTC
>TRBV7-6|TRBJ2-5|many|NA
CASSLVEETQYF
TGTGCCAGCAGCTTAGTGGAAGAGACCCAGTACTTC
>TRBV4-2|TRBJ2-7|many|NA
CASSLSRNEQYF
TGTGCCAGCAGCCTTAGTCGGAACGAGCAGTACTTC
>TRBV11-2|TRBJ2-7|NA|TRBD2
CASSLVGTSGLAGEQYF
TGTGCCAGCAGCTTAGTAGGGACTAGCGGGTTAGCCGGCGAGCAGTACTTC
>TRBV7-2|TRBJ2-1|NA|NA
CASSLIGLLSHEQFF
TGTGCCAGCAGCTTAATCGGACTCCTTTCCCATGAGCAGTTCTTC
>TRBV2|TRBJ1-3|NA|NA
CASSEYRSSGNTIYF
TGTGCCAGCAGTGAATACCGGAGCTCTGGAAACACCATATATTTT
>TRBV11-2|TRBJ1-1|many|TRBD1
CASSSGTGGTEAFF
TGTGCCAGCAGTTCCGGGACAGGAGGGACTGAAGCTTTCTTT
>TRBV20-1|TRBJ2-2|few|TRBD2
CSARVLAGGPYTGELFF
TGCAGTGCTAGAGTACTAGCGGGAGGGCCGTACACCGGGGAGCTGTTTTTT
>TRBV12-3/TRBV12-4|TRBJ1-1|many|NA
CASSLRQGMNTEAFF
TGTGCCAGCAGTTTACGGCAGGGGATGAACACTGAAGCTTTCTTT
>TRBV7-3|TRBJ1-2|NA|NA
CASSLTGYGYTF
TGTGCCAGCAGCTTAACCGGCTATGGCTACACCTTC
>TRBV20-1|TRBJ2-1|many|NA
CSAKELESYNEQFF
TGCAGTGCAAAGGAGTTGGAGTCCTACAATGAGCAGTTCTTC
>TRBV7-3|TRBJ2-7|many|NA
CASSLGAGFYEQYF
TGTGCCAGCAGCTTAGGGGCGGGTTTCTACGAGCAGTACTTC
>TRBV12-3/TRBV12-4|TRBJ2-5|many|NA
CASSLRGEETQYF
TGTGCCAGCAGTCTCAGGGGTGAAGAGACCCAGTACTTC
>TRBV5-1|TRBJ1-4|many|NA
CASSSMGGRNEKLFF
TGCGCCAGCAGCTCAATGGGGGGGCGTAATGAAAAACTGTTTTTT
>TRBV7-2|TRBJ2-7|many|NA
CASSSQGPGNYEQYF
TGTGCCAGCAGCTCGCAGGGCCCGGGTAACTACGAGCAGTACTTC
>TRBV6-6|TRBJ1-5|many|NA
CASQAPDRSRQPQHF
TGTGCCAGCCAAGCCCCCGATAGGAGTAGACAGCCCCAGCATTTT